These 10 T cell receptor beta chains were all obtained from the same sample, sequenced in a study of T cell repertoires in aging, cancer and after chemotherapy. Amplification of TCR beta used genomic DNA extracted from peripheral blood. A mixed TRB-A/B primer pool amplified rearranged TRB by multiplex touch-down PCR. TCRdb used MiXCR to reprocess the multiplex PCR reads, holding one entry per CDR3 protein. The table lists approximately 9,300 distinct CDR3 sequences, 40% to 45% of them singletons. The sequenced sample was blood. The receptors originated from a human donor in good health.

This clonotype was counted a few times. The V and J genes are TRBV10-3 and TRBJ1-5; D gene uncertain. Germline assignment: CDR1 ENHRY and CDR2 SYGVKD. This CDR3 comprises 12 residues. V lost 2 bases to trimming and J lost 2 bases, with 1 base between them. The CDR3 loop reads CAISEGNQPQHF. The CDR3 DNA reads TGTGCCATCAGTGAGGGCAATCAGCCCCAGCATTTT.

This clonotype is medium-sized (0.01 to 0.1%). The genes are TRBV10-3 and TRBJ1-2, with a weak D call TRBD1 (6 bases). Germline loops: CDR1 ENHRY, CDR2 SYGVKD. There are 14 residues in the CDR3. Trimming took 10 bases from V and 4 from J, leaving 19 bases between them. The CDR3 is CASNAGTHGYGYTF. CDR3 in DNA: TGTGCCAGCAACGCCGGGACACACGGCTATGGCTACACCTTC.

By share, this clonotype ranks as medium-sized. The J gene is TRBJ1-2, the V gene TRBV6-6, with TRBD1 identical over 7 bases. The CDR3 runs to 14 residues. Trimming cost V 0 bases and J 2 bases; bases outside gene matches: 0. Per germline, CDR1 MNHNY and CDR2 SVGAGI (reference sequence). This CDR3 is CASSYSQGNYGYTF. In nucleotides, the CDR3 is TGTGCCAGCAGTTACTCACAGGGGAACTATGGCTACACCTTC.

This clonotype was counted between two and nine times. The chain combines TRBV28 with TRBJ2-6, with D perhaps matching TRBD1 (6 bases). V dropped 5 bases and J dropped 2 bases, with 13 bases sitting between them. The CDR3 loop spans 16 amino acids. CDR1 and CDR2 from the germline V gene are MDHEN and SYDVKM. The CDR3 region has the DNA TGTGCCAGCAGTCCGTGGACAGTAGCTGGGGCCAACGTCCTGACTTTC. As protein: CASSPWTVAGANVLTF. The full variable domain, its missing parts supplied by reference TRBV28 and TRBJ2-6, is DVKVTQSSRYLVKRTGEKVFLECVQDMDHENMFWYRQDPGLGLRLIYFSYDVKMKEKGDIPEGYSVSREKKERFSLILESASTNQTSMYLCASSPWTVAGANVLTFGAGSRLTVL.

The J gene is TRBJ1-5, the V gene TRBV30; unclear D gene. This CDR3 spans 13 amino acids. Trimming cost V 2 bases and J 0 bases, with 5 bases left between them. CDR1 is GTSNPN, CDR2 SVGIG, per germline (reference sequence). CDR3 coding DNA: TGTGCCTGGAGTAGGGATAGCAATCAGCCCCAGCATTTT. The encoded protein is CAWSRDSNQPQHF.

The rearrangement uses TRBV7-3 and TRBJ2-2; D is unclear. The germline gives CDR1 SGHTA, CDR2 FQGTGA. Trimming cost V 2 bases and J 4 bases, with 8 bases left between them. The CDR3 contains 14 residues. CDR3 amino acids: CASSLLPGTGELFF. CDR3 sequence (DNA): TGTGCCAGCAGCTTACTTCCGGGCACCGGGGAGCTGTTTTTT.

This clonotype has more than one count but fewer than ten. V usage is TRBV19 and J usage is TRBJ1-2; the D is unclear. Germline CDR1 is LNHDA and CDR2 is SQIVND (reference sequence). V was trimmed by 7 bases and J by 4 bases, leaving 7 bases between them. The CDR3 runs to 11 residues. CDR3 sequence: CASTGGYGYTF. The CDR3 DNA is TGTGCCAGTACCGGAGGCTATGGCTACACCTTC.

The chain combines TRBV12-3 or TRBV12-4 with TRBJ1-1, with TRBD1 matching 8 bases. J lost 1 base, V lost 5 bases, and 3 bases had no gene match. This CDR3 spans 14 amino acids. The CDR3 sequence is CASSGDRGNTEAFF. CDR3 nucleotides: TGTGCCAGCAGTGGCGACAGGGGGAACACTGAAGCTTTCTTT.

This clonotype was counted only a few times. DNA of the CDR3: TGCGCCACAGGACAGGGAACGAACTCACCCCTCCACTTT. Its translation is CATGQGTNSPLHF. This sequence joins TRBV10-2 and TRBJ1-6; 8 bases align to TRBD1. Germline trimming cut 10 bases from V and 10 bases from J; bases unmatched to any gene: 9. The CDR3 covers 13 residues. Germline V gene sequence: CDR1 WSHSY, CDR2 SAAADI.

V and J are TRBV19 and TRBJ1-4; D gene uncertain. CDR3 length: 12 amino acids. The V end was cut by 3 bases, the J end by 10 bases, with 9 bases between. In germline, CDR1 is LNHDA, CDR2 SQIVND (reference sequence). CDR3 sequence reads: CASSMSEGKLFF. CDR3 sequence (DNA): TGTGCCAGTAGTATGTCGGAAGGAAAACTGTTTTTT.